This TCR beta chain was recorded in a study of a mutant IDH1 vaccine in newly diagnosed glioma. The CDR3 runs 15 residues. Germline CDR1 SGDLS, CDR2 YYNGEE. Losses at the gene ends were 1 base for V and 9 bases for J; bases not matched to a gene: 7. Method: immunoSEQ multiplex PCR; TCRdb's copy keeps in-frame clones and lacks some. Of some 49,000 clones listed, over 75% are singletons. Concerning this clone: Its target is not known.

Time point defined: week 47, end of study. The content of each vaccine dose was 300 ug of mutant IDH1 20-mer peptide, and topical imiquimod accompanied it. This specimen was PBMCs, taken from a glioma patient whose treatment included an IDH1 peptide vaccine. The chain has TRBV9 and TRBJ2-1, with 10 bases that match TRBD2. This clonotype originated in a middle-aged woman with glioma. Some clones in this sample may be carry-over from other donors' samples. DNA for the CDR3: TGTGCCAGCAGCGTAAAAGCGGGGGGGAACACTGAGCAGTTCTTC. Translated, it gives CASSVKAGGNTEQFF.